A single T cell receptor beta chain is shown here with its context. Profiled with immunoSEQ multiplex PCR; TCRdb holds only in-frame clones, not every one. This table has 40,000 or so clones, roughly nine tenths appearing once. This entry belongs to a study of T cell changes during pregnancy in multiple sclerosis. The V and J ends lost 1 base and 5 bases respectively, with 10 bases between them. This CDR3 contains 14 residues. From germline, CDR1 is LNHNV and CDR2 YYDKDF (reference sequence). The genes are TRBV15 and TRBJ2-3, with D perhaps matching TRBD1 (5 bases). The source of this sequence is a female donor in good health, enrolled as a control in a pregnancy study. The starting material was CD4+ T cells from peripheral blood mononuclear cells, obtained in the first trimester of pregnancy. This CDR3 reads CATSRGGAIDTQYF. The CDR3 nucleotides are TGTGCCACCAGCAGAGGTGGGGCCATAGATACGCAGTATTTT.